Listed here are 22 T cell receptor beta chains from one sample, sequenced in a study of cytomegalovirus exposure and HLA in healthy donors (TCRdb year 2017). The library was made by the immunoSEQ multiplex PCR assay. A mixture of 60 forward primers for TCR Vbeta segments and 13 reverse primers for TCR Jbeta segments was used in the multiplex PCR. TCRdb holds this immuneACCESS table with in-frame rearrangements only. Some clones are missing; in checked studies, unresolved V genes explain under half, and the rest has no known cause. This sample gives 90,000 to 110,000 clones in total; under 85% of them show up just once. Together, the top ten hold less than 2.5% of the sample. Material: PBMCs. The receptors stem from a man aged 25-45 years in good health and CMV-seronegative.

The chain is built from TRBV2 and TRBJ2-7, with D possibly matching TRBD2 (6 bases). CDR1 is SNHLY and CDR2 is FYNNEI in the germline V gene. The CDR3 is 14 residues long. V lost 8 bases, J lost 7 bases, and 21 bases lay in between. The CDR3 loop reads CASAYDGGSEEQYF. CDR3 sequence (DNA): TGTGCCAGCGCCTACGACGGGGGATCAGAGGAGCAGTACTTC. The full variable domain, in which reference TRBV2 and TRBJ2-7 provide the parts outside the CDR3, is EPEVTQTPSHQVTQMGQEVILRCVPISNHLYFYWYRQILGQKVEFLVSFYNNEISEKSEIFDDQFSVERPDGSNFTLKIRSTKLEDSAMYFCASAYDGGSEEQYFGPGTRLTVT.

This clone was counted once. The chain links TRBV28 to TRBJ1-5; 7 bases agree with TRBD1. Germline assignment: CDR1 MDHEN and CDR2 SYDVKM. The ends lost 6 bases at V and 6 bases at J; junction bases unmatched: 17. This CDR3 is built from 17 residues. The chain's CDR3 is CASRYLMTGTLRQPQHF. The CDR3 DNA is TGTGCCAGCAGATACCTTATGACAGGGACTCTACGTCAGCCCCAGCATTTT.

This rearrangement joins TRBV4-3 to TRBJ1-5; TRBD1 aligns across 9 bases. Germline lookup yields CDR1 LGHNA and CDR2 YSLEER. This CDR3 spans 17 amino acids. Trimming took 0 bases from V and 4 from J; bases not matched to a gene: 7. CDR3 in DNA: TGCGCCAGCAGCCAAGATGTATTCGGGACAGGGAATCAGCCCCAGCATTTT. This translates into CASSQDVFGTGNQPQHF.

Written as DNA, the CDR3 is TGTGCCAGCAGTGAGCGGGGAGTTTGGGAGACCCAGTACTTC. Amino acids: CASSERGVWETQYF. This chain links TRBV2 with TRBJ2-5; maybe TRBD2 (6 bases). The CDR3 spans 14 residues. Germline-derived CDR1 and CDR2 are SNHLY and FYNNEI. V lost 3 bases, J lost 5 bases, and 13 bases lay in between.

The CDR3 sequence: CSVAKQENTEAFF. CDR3 nucleotides: TGCAGCGTTGCAAAACAAGAGAACACTGAAGCTTTCTTT. The V call is TRBV29-1, the J call TRBJ1-1; D ambiguous. Germline values: CDR1 SQVTM, CDR2 ANQGSEA. V was pared by 4 bases and J by 1 base, with 10 bases between. The CDR3 extends over 13 amino acids.

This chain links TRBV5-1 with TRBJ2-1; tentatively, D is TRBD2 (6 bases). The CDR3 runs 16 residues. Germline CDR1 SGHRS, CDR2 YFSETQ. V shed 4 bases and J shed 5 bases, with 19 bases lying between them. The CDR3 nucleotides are TGCGCCAGCAGCGCGCCCCTCCGGGGGTCCCACAATGAGCAGTTCTTC. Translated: CASSAPLRGSHNEQFF. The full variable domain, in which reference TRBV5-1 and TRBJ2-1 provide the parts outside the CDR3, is KAGVTQTPRYLIKTRGQQVTLSCSPISGHRSVSWYQQTPGQGLQFLFEYFSETQRNKGNFPGRFSGRQFSNSRSEMNVSTLELGDSALYLCASSAPLRGSHNEQFFGPGTRLTVL.

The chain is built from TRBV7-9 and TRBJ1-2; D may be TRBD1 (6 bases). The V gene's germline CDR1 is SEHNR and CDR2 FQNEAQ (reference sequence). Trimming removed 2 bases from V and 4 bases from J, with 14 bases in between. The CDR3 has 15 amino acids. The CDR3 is CASSLYGGAGYGYTF. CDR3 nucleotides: TGTGCCAGCAGCTTATACGGGGGGGCTGGCTATGGCTACACCTTC.

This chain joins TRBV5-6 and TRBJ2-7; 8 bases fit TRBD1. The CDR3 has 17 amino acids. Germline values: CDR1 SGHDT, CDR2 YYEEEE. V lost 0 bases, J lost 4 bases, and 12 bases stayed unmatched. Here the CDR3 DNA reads TGTGCCAGCAGCTTGGCCGGAGTTGGGGACAGGACTTACGAGCAGTACTTC. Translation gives CASSLAGVGDRTYEQYF.

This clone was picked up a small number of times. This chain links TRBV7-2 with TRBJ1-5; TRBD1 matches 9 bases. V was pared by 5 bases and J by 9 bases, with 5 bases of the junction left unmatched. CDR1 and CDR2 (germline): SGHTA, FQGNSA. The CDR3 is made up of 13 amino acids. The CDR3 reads CASSRDREGPQHF. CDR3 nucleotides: TGTGCCAGCAGCCGGGACAGGGAGGGGCCCCAGCATTTT.

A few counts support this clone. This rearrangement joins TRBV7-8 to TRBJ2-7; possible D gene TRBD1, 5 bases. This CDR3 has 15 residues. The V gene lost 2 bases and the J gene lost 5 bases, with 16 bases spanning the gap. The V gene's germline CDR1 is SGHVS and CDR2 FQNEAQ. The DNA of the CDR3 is TGTGCCAGCAGCTTATGGACAAACCAAAACGACGAGCAGTACTTC. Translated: CASSLWTNQNDEQYF.

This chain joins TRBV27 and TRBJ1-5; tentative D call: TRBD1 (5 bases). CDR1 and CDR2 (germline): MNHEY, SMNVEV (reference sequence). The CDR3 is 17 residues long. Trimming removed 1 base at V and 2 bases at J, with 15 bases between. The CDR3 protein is CASSLFAGALGNQPQHF. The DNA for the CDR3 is TGTGCCAGCAGTTTATTCGCTGGGGCTCTGGGCAATCAGCCCCAGCATTTT.

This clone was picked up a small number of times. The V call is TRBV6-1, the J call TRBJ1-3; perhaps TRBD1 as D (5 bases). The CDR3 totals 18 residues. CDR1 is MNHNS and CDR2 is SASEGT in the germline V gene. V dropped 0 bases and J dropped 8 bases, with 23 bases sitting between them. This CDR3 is CASSEALPGAGQGYTIYF. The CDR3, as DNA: TGTGCCAGCAGTGAAGCGCTTCCGGGAGCCGGACAAGGGTACACCATATATTTT.

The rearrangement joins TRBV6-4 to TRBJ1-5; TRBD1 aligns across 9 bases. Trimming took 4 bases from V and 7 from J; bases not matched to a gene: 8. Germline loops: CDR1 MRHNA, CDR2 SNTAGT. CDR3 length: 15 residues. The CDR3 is CASSAGTGLCQPQHF. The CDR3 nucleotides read TGTGCCAGCAGTGCGGGGACAGGGTTATGCCAGCCCCAGCATTTT.

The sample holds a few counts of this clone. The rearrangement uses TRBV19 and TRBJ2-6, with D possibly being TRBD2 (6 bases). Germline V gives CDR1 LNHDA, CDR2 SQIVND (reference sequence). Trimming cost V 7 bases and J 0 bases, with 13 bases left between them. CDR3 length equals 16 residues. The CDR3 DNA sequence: TGTGCCAGTACCACCGGGAGAAGCTCTGGGGCCAACGTCCTGACTTTC. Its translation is CASTTGRSSGANVLTF. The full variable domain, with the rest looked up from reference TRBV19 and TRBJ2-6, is DGGITQSPKYLFRKEGQNVTLSCEQNLNHDAMYWYRQDPGQGLRLIYYSQIVNDFQKGDIAEGYSVSREKKESFPLTVTSAQKNPTAFYLCASTTGRSSGANVLTFGAGSRLTVL.

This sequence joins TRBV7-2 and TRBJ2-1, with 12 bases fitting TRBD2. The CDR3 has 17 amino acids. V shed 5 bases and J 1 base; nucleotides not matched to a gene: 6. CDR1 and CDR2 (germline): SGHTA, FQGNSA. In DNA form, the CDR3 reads TGTGCCAGCAGCACCCCTAGCGGGGGGGGATCCTACAATGAGCAGTTCTTC. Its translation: CASSTPSGGGSYNEQFF.

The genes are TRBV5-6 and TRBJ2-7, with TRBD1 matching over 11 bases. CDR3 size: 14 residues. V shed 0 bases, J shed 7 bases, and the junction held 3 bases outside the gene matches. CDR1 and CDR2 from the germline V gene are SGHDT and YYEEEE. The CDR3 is CASSLGTGGREQYF. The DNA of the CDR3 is TGTGCCAGCAGCTTGGGGACAGGGGGCCGGGAGCAGTACTTC.

Written as DNA, the CDR3 is TGCGCCAGCAGTCAGGGGCTAGGGAACACCGGGGAGCTGTTTTTT. Translated: CASSQGLGNTGELFF. The J gene is TRBJ2-2, the V gene TRBV10-1, with D tentatively TRBD1 (6 bases). From germline, CDR1 is WNHNN and CDR2 SYGVQD (reference sequence). The V and J ends lost 5 bases and 1 base respectively, with 11 bases between them. The CDR3 covers 15 residues.

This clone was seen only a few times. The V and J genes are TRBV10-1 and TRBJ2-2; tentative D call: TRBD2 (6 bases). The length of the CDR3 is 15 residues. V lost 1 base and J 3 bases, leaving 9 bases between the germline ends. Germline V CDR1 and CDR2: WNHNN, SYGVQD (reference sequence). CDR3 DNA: TGCGCCAGCAGTGAGTATTGCGGGGACACCGGGGAGCTGTTTTTT. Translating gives CASSEYCGDTGELFF.

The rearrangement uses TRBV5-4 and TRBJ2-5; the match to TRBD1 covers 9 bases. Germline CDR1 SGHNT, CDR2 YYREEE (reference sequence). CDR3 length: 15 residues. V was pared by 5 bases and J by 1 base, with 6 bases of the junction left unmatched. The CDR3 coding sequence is TGTGCCAGCAGAATGGACAGGGGACTCCAAGAGACCCAGTACTTC. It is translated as CASRMDRGLQETQYF.

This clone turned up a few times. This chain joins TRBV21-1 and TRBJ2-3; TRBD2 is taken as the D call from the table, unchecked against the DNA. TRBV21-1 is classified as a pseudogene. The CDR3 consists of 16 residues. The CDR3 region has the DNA TGTGCCAGCAGCAATCGGGAGGGGAGTCGGTCAGATACGCAGTATTTT. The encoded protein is CASSNREGSRSDTQYF.

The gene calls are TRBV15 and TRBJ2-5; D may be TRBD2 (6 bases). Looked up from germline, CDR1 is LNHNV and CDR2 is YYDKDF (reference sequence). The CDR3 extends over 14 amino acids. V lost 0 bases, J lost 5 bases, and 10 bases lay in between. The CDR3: CATSRDRGWETQYF. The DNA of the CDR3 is TGTGCCACCAGCAGAGATCGGGGGTGGGAGACCCAGTACTTC.

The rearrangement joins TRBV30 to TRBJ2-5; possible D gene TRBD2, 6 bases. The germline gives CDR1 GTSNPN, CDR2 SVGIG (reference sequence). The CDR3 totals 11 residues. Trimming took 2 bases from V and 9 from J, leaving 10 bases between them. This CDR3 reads CAWSLGGAQYF. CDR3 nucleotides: TGTGCCTGGAGTCTTGGCGGGGCCCAGTACTTC.